This T cell receptor (beta chain) was sequenced in a study of blood T cell repertoires in COVID-19. For the study at large: The samples span acute and convalescent COVID-19 from the United States, Italy and Spain.

This CDR3 comprises 14 residues. From germline, CDR1 is SGHRS and CDR2 YFSETQ. V lost 4 bases to trimming and J lost 7 bases; unmatched junction nucleotides: 10. Repertoires were generated with immunoSEQ multiplex PCR, while TCRdb's copy carries only in-frame clones and drops some. The sample lists roughly 88,000 clones; about 93% were seen once. Sequenced sample: peripheral blood. This sequence joins TRBV5-1 and TRBJ1-2, with 7 bases matching TRBD1. This TCR was sampled from a woman in her forties or fifties in a cohort sampled during active COVID-19. The CDR3: CASSPGGSGLGYTF. The CDR3 region has the DNA TGCGCCAGCAGCCCAGGGGGAAGTGGTCTTGGCTACACCTTC. Together with reference TRBV5-1 and TRBJ1-2, the CDR3 gives the full variable domain: KAGVTQTPRYLIKTRGQQVTLSCSPISGHRSVSWYQQTPGQGLQFLFEYFSETQRNKGNFPGRFSGRQFSNSRSEMNVSTLELGDSALYLCASSPGGSGLGYTFGSGTRLTVV.